Below, 23 T cell receptor beta chains from the same sample are listed, as sequenced in a study of T cells in Graves' hyperthyroidism and ophthalmopathy. Amplification yielded TCR beta CDR3 regions, with RNA transcripts as the source. HTBI primers were employed in a first-round RT-PCR of the TCR CDR3. TCRdb independently ran MiXCR on the multiplex PCR reads; one entry per CDR3 protein. The sample holds a few hundred thousand distinct CDR3 sequences, 15% to 20% seen once. Sequenced material: blood. The source of these receptors is a woman aged 40 to 55 with Graves' ophthalmopathy.

This clonotype was picked up many times. The gene calls are TRBV4-1 and TRBJ1-1; 7 bases match TRBD1. The CDR3 extends over 15 amino acids. Unmatched junction bases numbered 2, after V lost 1 base and J lost 0 bases. Germline V gene sequence: CDR1 MGHRA, CDR2 YSYEKL. The CDR3 sequence: CASSQGQGMNTEAFF. CDR3 DNA: TGCGCCAGCAGCCAAGGACAGGGTATGAACACTGAAGCTTTCTTT.

This clonotype has at least ten counts. This rearrangement joins TRBV6-5 to TRBJ1-1, with 7 bases aligning to TRBD1. CDR1 MNHEY and CDR2 SVGAGI come from the germline V gene. This CDR3 is 15 amino acids long. The V and J ends lost 6 bases and 0 bases, in that order; junction bases with no gene match: 7. The CDR3 sequence: CASSGGQRMNTEAFF. The CDR3 nucleotides are TGTGCCAGCAGCGGGGGACAGCGAATGAACACTGAAGCTTTCTTT.

This clonotype appeared many times. Written as DNA, the CDR3 is TGTGCCAGTATGGAGGGGAGTCAGCCCCAGCATTTT. Translation: CASMEGSQPQHF. This chain connects TRBV19 to TRBJ1-5; possible D gene TRBD1, 5 bases. The length of the CDR3 is 12 residues. The germline V gene encodes CDR1 LNHDA and CDR2 SQIVND (reference sequence). Trimming removed 7 bases at V and 6 bases at J, with 10 bases between.

This clonotype was counted ten times or more. DNA for the CDR3: TGTGCCAGCTCATCACGGGACAGTGTCACTGAAGCTTTCTTT. Protein product: CASSSRDSVTEAFF. The genes are TRBV18 and TRBJ1-1, with 7 bases aligning to TRBD1. After removal of 5 bases from V and 4 bases from J, the junction contained 7 bases not matched to a gene. CDR3 length: 14 residues. CDR1 KGHSH and CDR2 LQKENI come from the germline V gene.

This clonotype was seen at least ten times. The chain employs TRBV2 and TRBJ1-5; no reliable D call. Germline CDR1 SNHLY, CDR2 FYNNEI. The CDR3 spans 13 residues. V lost 2 bases and J lost 4, with 6 bases in between. Here the CDR3 reads CASSEQLNQPQHF. Written as DNA, the CDR3 is TGTGCCAGCAGTGAACAGCTTAATCAGCCCCAGCATTTT. Full variable domain (missing parts from reference TRBV2 and TRBJ1-5): EPEVTQTPSHQVTQMGQEVILRCVPISNHLYFYWYRQILGQKVEFLVSFYNNEISEKSEIFDDQFSVERPDGSNFTLKIRSTKLEDSAMYFCASSEQLNQPQHFGDGTRLSIL.

This clonotype showed up just a few times. This chain links TRBV3-1 with TRBJ1-5; weak D call: TRBD1 (5 bases). Germline V gene data show CDR1 as LGHDT and CDR2 as YNNKEL (reference sequence). The CDR3 contains 15 residues. Trimming stripped 1 base from V and 4 bases from J, with 11 bases between. DNA for the CDR3: TGTGCCAGCAGCCAAGGAGGGGCTTCGAATCAGCCCCAGCATTTT. Protein: CASSQGGASNQPQHF. The full variable domain, its missing parts supplied by reference TRBV3-1 and TRBJ1-5, is DTAVSQTPKYLVTQMGNDKSIKCEQNLGHDTMYWYKQDSKKFLKIMFSYNNKELIINETVPNRFSPKSPDKAHLNLHINSLELGDSAVYFCASSQGGASNQPQHFGDGTRLSIL.

V gene TRBV5-1 combines with J gene TRBJ1-1, with 7 bases aligning to TRBD1. Germline V gene data show CDR1 as SGHRS and CDR2 as YFSETQ. V lost 4 bases to trimming and J lost 2 bases; unmatched junction nucleotides: 8. This CDR3 region has 15 residues. The CDR3 loop is CASSTQGVVNTEAFF. The CDR3 DNA sequence: TGCGCCAGCAGCACTCAGGGGGTCGTTAACACTGAAGCTTTCTTT.

This clonotype was seen at least ten times. The chain has TRBV4-3 and TRBJ2-7, with 8 bases that match TRBD1. The CDR3 has 14 amino acids. The trim removed 2 bases at V and 3 bases at J, leaving 3 bases unmatched. Germline V gene lookup returns CDR1 LGHNA and CDR2 YSLEER. The CDR3 sequence is CASSQSTGGYEQYF. The CDR3 DNA is TGCGCCAGCAGCCAAAGCACAGGGGGCTACGAGCAGTACTTC.

This clonotype was detected only once. The genes are TRBV6-1 and TRBJ1-2; the D gene is possibly TRBD1 (6 bases). V was pared by 6 bases and J by 14 bases, with 19 bases between. Germline V gene data show CDR1 as MNHNS and CDR2 as SASEGT. The CDR3 is 12 residues long. CDR3 protein: CASRGGTTGWTF. The CDR3 DNA follows: TGTGCCAGCAGGGGAGGCACTACAGGGTGGACCTTC.

The chain is built from TRBV9 and TRBJ2-2, with a weak D call TRBD2 (5 bases). The CDR3 totals 15 residues. Germline V gene lookup returns CDR1 SGDLS and CDR2 YYNGEE. V was pared by 4 bases and J by 0 bases, with 10 bases between. CDR3 sequence: CASSIGLANTGELFF. The CDR3 DNA reads as TGTGCCAGCAGCATTGGACTCGCGAACACCGGGGAGCTGTTTTTT.

This clonotype has at least ten counts. This chain joins TRBV4-3 and TRBJ1-2; a weak D match, TRBD1 (6 bases). Germline lookup yields CDR1 LGHNA and CDR2 YSLEER. The CDR3 extends over 16 amino acids. V was pared by 0 bases and J by 4 bases, with 15 bases between. The CDR3 here is CASSQEGGQGVYGYTF. DNA of the CDR3: TGCGCCAGCAGCCAAGAGGGGGGCCAGGGAGTCTATGGCTACACCTTC.

There are many counts of this clonotype. This chain links TRBV18 with TRBJ1-2, with 7 bases lining up with TRBD1. This CDR3 comprises 13 residues. V dropped 5 bases and J dropped 9; count of bases not matched to a gene: 9. Germline CDR1 and CDR2: KGHSH and LQKENI. CDR3 in amino acids: CASSTRTGLSYTF. The CDR3 nucleotides read TGTGCCAGCTCAACCCGGACAGGTCTGAGCTACACCTTC.

This clonotype was seen repeatedly, ten times or more. The chain couples TRBV20-1 to TRBJ1-5; D is possibly TRBD1 (5 bases). Germline V gives CDR1 DFQATT, CDR2 SNEGSKA (reference sequence). V lost 3 bases and J 3 bases, leaving 12 bases between the germline ends. The length of the CDR3 is 14 residues. The CDR3 reads CSASSGGFNQPQHF. CDR3 sequence (DNA): TGCAGTGCTAGTTCCGGGGGTTTCAATCAGCCCCAGCATTTT.

This clonotype has at least ten counts. V is TRBV27 and J is TRBJ2-2; possible D gene TRBD1, 5 bases. The germline V gene encodes CDR1 MNHEY and CDR2 SMNVEV (reference sequence). The CDR3 is 17 residues long. Between the trimmed V and J ends, which lost 2 bases and 0 bases, there was a span of 13 bases. The CDR3 bases are TGTGCCAGCAGTTTACATCGACAGAACGCGAACACCGGGGAGCTGTTTTTT. It is translated as CASSLHRQNANTGELFF.

The CDR3 is CASSWAGDTEAFF. CDR3 nucleotide sequence: TGTGCCAGCAGCTGGGCGGGGGACACTGAAGCTTTCTTT. V and J are TRBV12-3 or TRBV12-4 and TRBJ1-1; D might be TRBD1 (5 bases). V lost 6 bases and J lost 3, with 11 bases in between. This CDR3 region has 13 residues.

The table lists this clonotype with many counts. The chain has TRBV28 and TRBJ2-7; TRBD1 or TRBD2 may be the D gene (6 bases each). Trimming took 10 bases from V and 3 from J, leaving 10 bases between them. This CDR3 contains 11 residues. The germline V gene has CDR1 MDHEN and CDR2 SYDVKM. CDR3 in amino acids: CATGGGYEQYF. The CDR3 bases are TGTGCCACCGGAGGGGGCTACGAGCAGTACTTC.

This clonotype was found many times. This chain connects TRBV28 to TRBJ2-7; the D gene is possibly TRBD1 (6 bases). The germline CDR1 and CDR2 sequences are MDHEN and SYDVKM. CDR3 length: 13 residues. V lost 5 bases to trimming and J lost 1 base, with 9 bases between them. The CDR3 reads CASSPQGSYEQYF. CDR3 in DNA: TGTGCCAGCAGTCCCCAGGGGTCCTACGAGCAGTACTTC.

The rearrangement uses TRBV7-8 and TRBJ2-5, with 14 bases aligning to TRBD2. Per the germline V gene, CDR1 is SGHVS and CDR2 is FQNEAQ. This CDR3 has 19 residues. V was pared by 5 bases and J by 5 bases, with 16 bases of the junction left unmatched. CDR3 region: CASSHLTSGGAYVAETQYF. As DNA, the CDR3 is TGTGCCAGCAGCCACCTGACTAGCGGGGGGGCTTATGTCGCGGAGACCCAGTACTTC.

This clonotype was counted many times. This chain connects TRBV10-1 to TRBJ2-2; TRBD1 matches at 8 bases. The germline V gene encodes CDR1 WNHNN and CDR2 SYGVQD (reference sequence). There are 15 residues in the CDR3. V lost 4 bases and J lost 4; bases outside the gene matches: 5. The CDR3 reads CASSGGQASTGELFF. CDR3 nucleotides: TGCGCCAGCAGTGGGGGACAGGCGAGCACCGGGGAGCTGTTTTTT.

Ten or more counts support this clonotype. V is TRBV28 and J is TRBJ2-7; tentatively, D is TRBD2 (5 bases). This CDR3 has 16 amino acids. The V end lost 3 bases, the J end lost 3 bases, and 18 bases lay between the germline ends. Germline values: CDR1 MDHEN, CDR2 SYDVKM. The CDR3 DNA sequence: TGTGCCAGCAGTTTGGGCCGGGCCGAAGGGAGCTACGAGCAGTACTTC. This codes for CASSLGRAEGSYEQYF.

This rearrangement joins TRBV2 to TRBJ2-7; D is unresolved. V lost 5 bases and J 2 bases, leaving 22 bases between the germline ends. Germline V gene lookup returns CDR1 SNHLY and CDR2 FYNNEI. CDR3 length: 17 amino acids. The CDR3 protein is CASSTNYNPLLAYEQYF. CDR3 coding DNA: TGTGCCAGCAGTACGAACTACAACCCACTTCTGGCCTACGAGCAGTACTTC.

This clonotype was counted at least ten times. This chain joins TRBV6-5 and TRBJ1-2; D is unresolved. The CDR3 is 11 residues long. Germline V gene data show CDR1 as MNHEY and CDR2 as SVGAGI. The germline V and J ends were trimmed by 5 bases and 8 bases, with 9 bases remaining between them. Here the CDR3 DNA reads TGTGCCAGCAGTCCGCTTTCGGGCTACACCTTC. Residues: CASSPLSGYTF.

This clonotype has ten or more counts. V usage is TRBV29-1 and J usage is TRBJ2-7; D unclear. Per germline, CDR1 SQVTM and CDR2 ANQGSEA. V lost 7 bases and J lost 6, with 19 bases in between. CDR3 length equals 13 residues. The CDR3 reads CSASRQVSGEQYF. CDR3 DNA sequence: TGCAGCGCCAGCAGGCAGGTGTCCGGCGAGCAGTACTTC.